The 8 T cell receptor beta chains given below trace back to one sample, sequenced in a study of PD-L1 blockade in urothelial cancer. Sequenced by immunoSEQ multiplex PCR; TCRdb stores in-frame clones only, minus some. This table has 44,000 or so clones, about 87% appearing once. The sequenced sample was PBMCs, obtained around atezolizumab (anti-PD-L1) treatment. The receptor set was obtained from a man of 80 years or more with urothelial cancer.

The chain is built from TRBV5-1 and TRBJ2-3; possibly TRBD2 for D (6 bases). Germline CDR1 is SGHRS and CDR2 is YFSETQ. The V and J ends lost 0 bases and 5 bases respectively, with 19 bases between them. This CDR3 contains 17 residues. The CDR3 is CASSLGVGVGAGDTQYF. CDR3 DNA sequence: TGCGCCAGCAGCTTGGGTGTGGGAGTAGGAGCGGGAGATACGCAGTATTTT. The full variable domain, in which reference TRBV5-1 and TRBJ2-3 provide the parts outside the CDR3, is KAGVTQTPRYLIKTRGQQVTLSCSPISGHRSVSWYQQTPGQGLQFLFEYFSETQRNKGNFPGRFSGRQFSNSRSEMNVSTLELGDSALYLCASSLGVGVGAGDTQYFGPGTRLTVL.

This sequence joins TRBV7-9 and TRBJ2-5, with 10 bases identical to TRBD2. The V segment lost 5 bases and the J segment 4 bases; nucleotides outside the gene matches: 10. This CDR3 spans 16 amino acids. CDR1 and CDR2 (germline): SEHNR, FQNEAQ (reference sequence). The CDR3 protein is CASSPGASGSPETQYF. The CDR3 DNA reads TGTGCCAGCAGCCCCGGGGCTAGCGGGAGCCCAGAGACCCAGTACTTC.

The V and J genes are TRBV2 and TRBJ2-7; weak D call: TRBD2 (5 bases). The CDR3 is 13 amino acids. CDR1 and CDR2 (germline): SNHLY, FYNNEI. V was cut by 6 bases and J by 9 bases, with 18 bases left in between. CDR3 sequence reads: CASRDSTAGWQYF. The CDR3 nucleotides are TGTGCCAGCAGAGACTCCACCGCGGGTTGGCAGTACTTC.

The chain recombines TRBV7-9 with TRBJ2-7, with D unclear. CDR1 SEHNR and CDR2 FQNEAQ come from the germline V gene (reference sequence). CDR3 length: 14 residues. V lost 1 base and J 1 base, leaving 8 bases between the germline ends. As DNA, the CDR3 is TGTGCCAGCAGCTTAGAGGTCAGGTCCTACGAGCAGTACTTC. As protein: CASSLEVRSYEQYF.

The CDR3 spells CASSQPSLAGGNNEQFF. The CDR3 DNA is TGTGCCAGCAGCCAACCCTCCTTAGCGGGAGGCAACAATGAGCAGTTCTTC. The chain couples TRBV4-2 to TRBJ2-1, with 10 nucleotides matching TRBD2. This CDR3 has 17 amino acids. Losses at the gene ends were 2 bases for V and 5 bases for J; bases not matched to a gene: 9. In germline, CDR1 is LGHNA, CDR2 YNFKEQ.

The chain has TRBV5-1 and TRBJ2-1; 9 bases line up with TRBD1. The CDR3 spans 15 residues. V gave up 4 bases and J gave up 3 bases; unmatched junction bases: 5. Germline V lookup: CDR1 SGHRS, CDR2 YFSETQ. CDR3 coding DNA: TGCGCCAGCAGCGCTGACAGGGGGAACTACAATGAGCAGTTCTTC. Translating gives CASSADRGNYNEQFF.

This chain links TRBV5-1 with TRBJ1-1, with D unresolved. V was cut by 0 bases and J by 1 base, with 10 bases left in between. The length of the CDR3 is 15 residues. The germline gives CDR1 SGHRS, CDR2 YFSETQ. The CDR3 DNA reads TGCGCCAGCAGCTTGGATGGCCGCCCGAACACTGAAGCTTTCTTT. Protein sequence: CASSLDGRPNTEAFF.

This clone has a handful of counts. The chain has TRBV6-1 and TRBJ2-7; 8 bases are a match to TRBD2. The CDR3 runs to 15 residues. Germline values: CDR1 MNHNS, CDR2 SASEGT. J gave up 6 bases and V 6 bases, and 13 bases lay outside the gene matches. The CDR3 DNA follows: TGTGCCAGCAGCGTAGACCTGGCGGGAGGTCGCGAGCAGTACTTC. As protein: CASSVDLAGGREQYF.